The subject of this entry is one T cell receptor beta chain. Measured with immunoSEQ multiplex PCR; TCRdb has only the in-frame clones, and not every one. The profile shows about 180,000 clones, 90% of them singletons. The source of the sample is a study of control samples from healthy donors and cancer patients. This TCR came from a woman aged 45-59 years in good health. The sample taken for sequencing was blood.

CDR3: CASSLSFSYEQYF. In nucleotides, the CDR3 is TGTGCCAGCAGTTTATCGTTCAGCTACGAGCAGTACTTC. The V call is TRBV27, the J call TRBJ2-7; no clear D. Germline CDR1 is MNHEY and CDR2 is SMNVEV (reference sequence). The V end was cut by 0 bases, the J end by 3 bases, with 6 bases between. This CDR3 is 13 amino acids long.